These T cell receptor beta chains were read from a single sample in a study of T cell repertoires and HLA-DP antigens. These receptors have no identified antigens. Using immunoSEQ multiplex PCR, the repertoire was profiled, and TCRdb retains in-frame clones only, with some absent. Seen here are around 100,000 clones, about 92% observed once, and the top ten hold about 0.3%. The sequencing sample was made of CD4+ T cells from PBMCs. These receptors all come from a woman in her late teens or twenties in good health and CMV-seronegative. CDR3s include the opening cysteine and the closing phenylalanine or tryptophan. Fields, in order: V gene, CDR3 protein.

V gene: TRBV7-2
CDR3 protein: CASTGIQDFYYEQYF

V gene: TRBV28
CDR3 protein: CASSFPGTYEQYF

V gene: TRBV7-8
CDR3 protein: CASSLALAGVSSVNQPQHF

V gene: TRBV10-1
CDR3 protein: CASSESRRGRGPGELFF

V gene: TRBV5-1
CDR3 protein: CASSQKGERGYTF

V gene: TRBV29-1
CDR3 protein: CSVSTSGFYGYTF

V gene: TRBV4-2
CDR3 protein: CASTPSSLTDTINYGYTF

V gene: TRBV10-3
CDR3 protein: CAIRGLIPGQESSYNSPLHF

V gene: TRBV7-9
CDR3 protein: CASSSLAGLNNEQFF

V gene: TRBV27
CDR3 protein: CASSPFPRNTAYEQYF

V gene: TRBV5-5
CDR3 protein: CASSRTSPNYEQYF

V gene: TRBV10-3
CDR3 protein: CAIRSQVNTGELFF

V gene: TRBV5-1
CDR3 protein: CASSAPPTGGSGNIQYF

V gene: TRBV2
CDR3 protein: CASTLAGVYNEQFF

V gene: TRBV27
CDR3 protein: CASRDYRGLNSPLHF

V gene: TRBV7-3
CDR3 protein: CASSVVGREKETQYF

V gene: TRBV6-5
CDR3 protein: CASSSLGRGLAYGYTF

V gene: TRBV30
CDR3 protein: CAWSAWDRGANSPLHF